This T cell receptor (beta chain) appears in the sequencing data of a study of T cell responses to AZD1222 COVID-19 vaccine. Study-wide findings and caveats: There were mostly white British donors and more females than males, and clonal diversity was possibly underestimated. Baseline testing showed seropositivity in only six or seven AZD1222 recipients.

Generated by immunoSEQ multiplex PCR, the TCRdb table keeps only in-frame clones and is missing some. Seen here are 100,000 to 150,000 clones, 80% to 90% observed once, and the top ten hold approximately 1.5%. Germline V gene lookup returns CDR1 SGDLS and CDR2 YYNGEE. This CDR3 comprises 17 residues. The V end lost 2 bases, the J end lost 6 bases, and 23 bases lay between the germline ends. To note about this clone: Its specificity is unknown.

V is TRBV9 and J is TRBJ1-2; D remains ambiguous. Sequences were derived from peripheral blood, sampled on day 0 of AZD1222 vaccination. The TCR originated in an adult in good health. CDR3 amino acids: CASSVSWGEGEVDGYTF. CDR3 in DNA: TGTGCCAGCAGCGTTAGTTGGGGTGAGGGAGAGGTGGATGGCTACACCTTC.